This TCR beta chain was documented in a study of Graves' ophthalmopathy and Graves' hyperthyroidism (dated by TCRdb to between 2018 and 2020). Background for the entire study: Peripheral blood was collected at initial diagnosis, prior to any treatment. TCR beta repertoire signatures were used to distinguish Graves' ophthalmopathy from Graves' hyperthyroidism and to predict progression to ophthalmopathy. In total, 120 to 150 blood samples were TCR-sequenced: around 42 ophthalmopathy, roughly 80 hyperthyroidism and some 17 hyperthyroidism-to-ophthalmopathy patients. To explore V-J signatures that distinguish ophthalmopathy from hyperthyroidism, a discovery set of around 100 patients was enrolled, made up of approximately 45 with ophthalmopathy and fewer than 60 with stable hyperthyroidism. An independent validation cohort comprised roughly 20 hyperthyroidism patients and 15 to 17 patients who later progressed from hyperthyroidism to ophthalmopathy. In six or seven hyperthyroidism patients, the T-cell repertoires found in thyroid tissue were compared with those found in blood. Following sampling, methimazole starting at 30 mg daily was administered to hyperthyroidism patients, and high-dose intravenous methylprednisolone was administered to ophthalmopathy patients. The 75 to 100 discovery patients were randomly divided into training and test sets at a 7:3 ratio. The research as a whole found: Most expanded thyroid clonotypes with frequency above 0.001 were also detected in blood, suggesting blood repertoires may reflect the thyroid immune response. Sample size was not statistically predetermined, and group allocation was not concealed from the investigators. In validation, the model predicted ophthalmopathy progression with 70.59% sensitivity and around 72% specificity; about a dozen predicted patients were CT-confirmed with GO in a median of about 7.1 months. Ophthalmopathy was separated from stable hyperthyroidism by the 13-signature model with roughly 90% sensitivity and approximately 84% specificity in cross-validation and with 80%/75% in the test set.

For repertoire sequencing, TCR beta CDR3 regions were amplified from RNA transcripts. A first-round RT-PCR used HTBI primers with the Qiagen OneStep RT-PCR kit, followed by a second-round multiplex PCR, size selection and purification. Libraries were sequenced on an Illumina HiSeq2000 using paired-end 100 bp reads. The study's processing was this. SOAPnuke was used to process the reads, throwing out any read that had adapters, had uncalled bases, had a mean Phred below 15, or lacked an exact constant-primer or identifier match. High-quality paired reads were merged with COPE v1.2.5. Clonotypes were defined as unique nucleotide sequences and were aligned to IMGT TRB V, D and J references using MiTCR v1.1. The analysis was limited to V-J combinations with a frequency above 0.0001, which together covered approximately 99% of repertoires. A TCR clonal expansion and chaos score per V-J combination was defined as the ratio of F50 clonal expansion to chaos observed in the TCRdist matrix. Welch's t-statistics and random forest were used to reduce features to more than ten V-J combinations, which were fed into a naive Bayes classifier. The similarity between thyroid and blood repertoires was quantified using the Morisita-Horn index. TCRdb reworked the public reads: Q25 trimming with fastp, MiXCR clone assembly, productive beta chains retained. Each entry is one CDR3 protein sequence, shown with its most common DNA and genes. None of the V and J calls come from the authors' own analysis; TCRdb made them. Within this sample are approximately 210,000 distinct CDR3 sequences, with 25% to 35% of them counted one time only. The biggest ten clones account for 9.1% of the sample.

The ophthalmopathy patients had moderately to severely active disease, with a Clinical Activity Score of 3 or higher, a NOSPECS grade of 4 or higher, and a disease duration of less than 3 months. Patients were excluded if they had other autoimmune diseases, uncontrolled infections, pregnancy or lactation. Diagnosis relied on clinical symptoms, serum thyroxine, TRAb, thyroid ultrasound and orbital computed tomography. Ficoll-Paque density gradient centrifugation was used to isolate PBMCs from about 10 ml of fresh peripheral blood. Total RNA was extracted using Trizol reagent, and RNA quality was checked on an Agilent 2100 Bioanalyzer. This clonotype has at least ten counts. Its antigen is still unknown. The record has no base qualities; no much larger clone is one base away. The CDR3, from cysteine to phenylalanine, totals 11 residues. The read is trimmed to its CDR3 DNA, 33 bases read in frame from base 1. Trimming takes 8 bases from V and 4 bases from J, and the germline ends sit 9 bases apart. The germline V gene supplies CDR1 MDHEN and CDR2 SYDVKM.

The chain was built from TRBV28 and TRBJ2-7, with the D gene uncertain. The sequence derives from a man aged 50-59 years with Graves' ophthalmopathy. Donor details come from another sample of the same person, matched by shared clones. Specimen: peripheral blood. The DNA reads TGTGCCAGCCTTCGGCAGTACGAGCAGTACTTC. It encodes CASLRQYEQYF.